This TCR beta chain originates from a study of T-cell reconstitution after alpha-beta-depleted transplantation in children (dated by TCRdb to 2016 to 2018). Describing the broader study: Using TCR repertoire profiling, the study quantitatively followed how T-cell immune reconstitution unfolded in children after TCRalphabeta/CD19-depleted allogeneic hematopoietic cell transplantation. Summary of the overall study and its limitations: Hyperexpanded clone frequencies declined over subsequent months; after one year, T-cell counts and TCRbeta diversity were mostly attributed to newly produced T cells. In some patients, the high TCRbeta diversity seen at day 60 was put down to recipient T cells and intrathymic progenitors that had survived conditioning. The apparently early alphabetaT-cell count recovery about two months after transplant was reportedly dependent on only several hundred rapidly expanded clones derived from non-depleted graft cells.

The method behind the library was PCR. The sequencer listed for this sample is Illumina HiSeq 2500. TCR libraries were prepared with molecular barcoding, using unique molecular identifiers to normalize TCRbeta repertoire quantification. The raw public reads went through TCRdb reprocessing: fastp at Q25, MiXCR clone calling, in-frame beta chains kept. Each entry merges the rows of one CDR3 protein and shows their most common DNA and genes. Counted in this sample were around 700,000 distinct CDR3 sequences; around 12% of them appeared once. The ten biggest clones cover approximately 0.8% of the sample. The treatment or condition label, read with the paper, signifies: allogeneic hematopoietic cell transplantation with graft depleted of TCRalphabeta T cells and CD19 B cells. The children who served as transplant recipients had been given grafts of TCRalphabeta/CD19-depleted allogeneic hematopoietic cells.

CDR1 and CDR2 are read off the germline V gene as SGHRS and YFSETQ. From cysteine to phenylalanine, the CDR3 is 13 amino acids long. The CDR3 DNA has 39 bases and is translated from base 1. V lost 4 bases and J lost 4 bases, and the count of bases not matched to a germline gene is 1. This clonotype was recorded many times. Its antigen remains unidentified. No quality values exist for individual bases; no much larger clone is one base distant. Here the chain combines TRBV5-1 and TRBJ2-7; TRBD2 agrees with 11 junctional bases. The sequencing used PBMCs, collected before TCRalphabeta/CD19-depleted stem cell transplant. The source is a girl aged 2-10 years with congenital amegakaryocytic thrombocytopenia, due to receive a stem cell transplant. This receptor carries the CDR3 CASSASGRYEQYF. The nucleotide sequence reads TGCGCCAGCAGCGCTAGCGGGAGGTACGAGCAGTACTTC.